The clone carrying this TCR beta chain was seen ten or more times. This specimen comes from a study of T cells after yellow fever vaccination. Overall study results and limits: A minor fraction of clonotypes spanned both CD4 and CD8 compartments. Vaccine-responding clonotypes were almost all undetectable in sorted memory subsets on day 0.

TCRdb recomputed calls from the 5' RACE reads with MiXCR, one row per CDR3 protein. The sample lists tens of thousands of distinct CDR3 sequences; over 5% were seen once. The CDR3 is 14 amino acids. V was pared by 2 bases and J by 7 bases, with 12 bases between. The sequence was obtained from a man younger than 40 who received the YFV17D yellow fever vaccine. The material sequenced was PBMCs, either bulk or a sorted T-cell subset (CD4+, CD8+, memory, or dextramer-sorted; not recorded which), taken on the day of the yellow fever booster vaccination. The gene calls are TRBV12-3 or TRBV12-4 and TRBJ1-5; tentatively, D is TRBD1 (6 bases). CDR3 region: CASSLLDRTQPQHF. As DNA, the CDR3 is TGTGCCAGCAGTTTACTGGACAGAACCCAGCCCCAGCATTTT.